The 24 T cell receptor beta chains reported below all come from one sample, sequenced in a study of T cells after yellow fever vaccination. TCRdb passed the 5' RACE reads through MiXCR, listing each CDR3 protein once. The table includes some 500,000 distinct CDR3 sequences, 13% detected once. Sequencing was performed on PBMCs, taken on the day of the yellow fever booster vaccination. The receptors come from a man aged 25 to 40 who received the YFV17D yellow fever vaccine.

This clonotype was picked up one time. In nucleotides, the CDR3 is TGTGCCAGCAGCGCCCGGGAGGTAGGCAATGAGCAGTTCTTC. Amino acids: CASSAREVGNEQFF. The V gene is TRBV21-1, the J gene TRBJ2-1; the table calls TRBD1, which could not be checked here. TRBV21-1 constitutes a pseudogene. There are 14 residues in the CDR3.

This clonotype turned up a few times. This chain links TRBV5-8 with TRBJ1-5; TRBD1 agrees at 7 bases. This CDR3 region has 16 residues. Germline assignment: CDR1 SGHTS and CDR2 YDEGEE. Trimming removed 0 bases from V and 2 bases from J; junction bases left unmatched: 5. The CDR3, as DNA: TGTGCCAGCAGCTTGGAGAGGGGGCACGGCAATCAGCCCCAGCATTTT. Translating it yields CASSLERGHGNQPQHF.

The table lists this clonotype with a few counts. The chain has TRBV2 and TRBJ2-5; 7 positions agree with TRBD2. Germline-derived CDR1 and CDR2 are SNHLY and FYNNEI. The CDR3 sequence is 15 residues long. The V gene end was trimmed by 4 bases and the J gene end by 4 bases; junction bases not matched to a gene: 9. The CDR3 DNA is TGTGCCAGCAGTGCGAGCGGGATCTATCGAGAGACCCAGTACTTC. Translation: CASSASGIYRETQYF.

The chain has TRBV30 and TRBJ1-2; D is uncertain. Between the trimmed V and J ends, which lost 0 bases and 4 bases, there was a span of 9 bases. The CDR3 runs to 13 residues. The V gene's germline CDR1 is GTSNPN and CDR2 SVGIG (reference sequence). The CDR3 DNA reads as TGTGCCTGGAGTGTCGAGGCGGGCTATGGCTACACCTTC. This sequence encodes CAWSVEAGYGYTF.

This clonotype has more than one count but fewer than ten. The chain links TRBV4-3 to TRBJ2-1, with 7 bases that match TRBD2. The CDR3 extends over 16 amino acids. Trimming took 0 bases from V and 5 from J; bases not matched to a gene: 7. Germline CDR1 and CDR2: LGHNA and YSLEER. The CDR3 loop is CASSQDRPSGDNEQFF. DNA for the CDR3: TGCGCCAGCAGCCAAGATCGCCCTAGCGGAGACAATGAGCAGTTCTTC.

In this sample, this clonotype turned up a few times. This chain links TRBV21-1 with TRBJ2-5; the table's D call, TRBD2, was not checked against the DNA. TRBV21-1 is tagged as a pseudogene. This CDR3 is 13 amino acids long. The CDR3 here is CASSLTSWETQYF. The CDR3 region has the DNA TGTGCCAGCAGCCTCACTAGCTGGGAGACCCAGTACTTC.

This clonotype has just one count. CDR3 sequence (DNA): TGCGCCAGCAGCTTGGAGTGGAGCTCCTACGAGCAGTACTTC. It translates to CASSLEWSSYEQYF. The rearrangement links TRBV5-1 to TRBJ2-7; D remains ambiguous. This CDR3 is built from 14 residues. The V gene lost 0 bases and the J gene lost 0 bases, with 7 bases spanning the gap. Germline loops: CDR1 SGHRS, CDR2 YFSETQ.

The rearrangement joins TRBV4-2 to TRBJ1-5; D is undetermined. Germline CDR1 reads LGHNA; CDR2 reads YNFKEQ. Between the trimmed V and J ends, which lost 4 bases and 6 bases, there was a span of 10 bases. There are 13 residues in the CDR3. The CDR3 nucleotides are TGTGCCAGCAGCCGTGGGAGGATTCAGCCCCAGCATTTT. Translated, it gives CASSRGRIQPQHF.

J is TRBJ2-2 and V is TRBV7-3; TRBD1 is a possible D gene (6 bases). The CDR3 is 14 residues long. Deletions cut 5 bases from V and 3 bases from J, with 10 bases between. Germline loops: CDR1 SGHTA, CDR2 FQGTGA. The CDR3 loop reads CASSHQGHTGELFF. In DNA form, the CDR3 reads TGTGCCAGCAGCCATCAGGGGCACACCGGGGAGCTGTTTTTT.

The chain is built from TRBV28 and TRBJ2-7; the match to TRBD2 covers 14 bases. This CDR3 has 18 residues. Germline V gene sequence: CDR1 MDHEN, CDR2 SYDVKM. J lost 0 bases, V lost 6 bases, and 10 bases had no gene match. The CDR3 spells CASRLPGLAGESSYEQYF. The CDR3 DNA sequence: TGTGCCAGCAGGCTACCGGGACTAGCGGGGGAAAGCTCCTACGAGCAGTACTTC.

The chain carries TRBV19 and TRBJ1-1; no reliable D call. The germline V and J ends were trimmed by 4 bases and 2 bases, with 14 bases remaining between them. The CDR3 spans 15 residues. In germline, CDR1 is LNHDA, CDR2 SQIVND (reference sequence). The CDR3 DNA follows: TGTGCCAGTAGTAACGGGTGGTCAGCTAACACTGAAGCTTTCTTT. This sequence encodes CASSNGWSANTEAFF.

The sample holds a few counts of this clonotype. This chain links TRBV4-1 with TRBJ2-3; 8 bases are shared with TRBD1. Germline loops: CDR1 MGHRA, CDR2 YSYEKL. V gave up 1 base and J gave up 3 bases; unmatched junction bases: 6. The CDR3 contains 16 residues. The CDR3 DNA is TGCGCCAGCAGCCAAGTCGTCGGGACAGGTACAGATACGCAGTATTTT. Translating gives CASSQVVGTGTDTQYF.

In this sample, this clonotype turned up a few times. This chain joins TRBV19 and TRBJ2-1; D unresolved. Trimming took 4 bases from V and 4 from J, leaving 8 bases between them. The length of the CDR3 is 13 residues. Germline CDR1 is LNHDA and CDR2 is SQIVND (reference sequence). CDR3 nucleotides: TGTGCCAGTAGTACATCCCGATACAATGAGCAGTTCTTC. Protein product: CASSTSRYNEQFF. The full variable domain, in which reference TRBV19 and TRBJ2-1 provide the parts outside the CDR3, is DGGITQSPKYLFRKEGQNVTLSCEQNLNHDAMYWYRQDPGQGLRLIYYSQIVNDFQKGDIAEGYSVSREKKESFPLTVTSAQKNPTAFYLCASSTSRYNEQFFGPGTRLTVL.

The chain recombines TRBV6-5 with TRBJ2-7; 7 nucleotides match TRBD2. Germline V gene lookup returns CDR1 MNHEY and CDR2 SVGAGI. This CDR3 region has 16 residues. V lost 0 bases to trimming and J lost 0 bases; unmatched junction nucleotides: 5. Here the CDR3 reads CASSYSRRETSYEQYF. The DNA of the CDR3 is TGTGCCAGCAGTTACTCGCGGCGGGAGACCTCCTACGAGCAGTACTTC.

This clonotype came up a few times. The rearrangement links TRBV7-6 to TRBJ2-7, with no clear D. V was trimmed by 1 base and J by 1 base, leaving 8 bases between them. The germline gives CDR1 SGHVS, CDR2 FNYEAQ. The CDR3 runs 14 residues. Here the CDR3 DNA reads TGTGCCAGCAGCTTAGGTATTTCTTCCTACGAGCAGTACTTC. The encoded protein is CASSLGISSYEQYF.

This clonotype was detected a few times. V usage is TRBV7-8 and J usage is TRBJ1-1; a weak D match, TRBD1 (6 bases). The CDR3 contains 16 residues. Trimming left V 4 bases short and J 5 bases short, with 20 bases between. Germline CDR1 is SGHVS and CDR2 is FQNEAQ. CDR3 nucleotides: TGTGCCAGCAGCTCCCGGACAGCCCTGGGGGGGACTGAAGCTTTCTTT. Translation: CASSSRTALGGTEAFF. The variable domain in full, completed from reference TRBV7-8 and TRBJ1-1, reads GAGVSQSPRYKVAKRGQDVALRCDPISGHVSLFWYQQALGQGPEFLTYFQNEAQLDKSGLPSDRFFAERPEGSVSTLKIQRTQQEDSAVYLCASSSRTALGGTEAFFGQGTRLTVV.

The V gene is TRBV2, the J gene TRBJ2-1, with 9 bases fitting TRBD2. Germline V gene sequence: CDR1 SNHLY, CDR2 FYNNEI. J lost 0 bases, V lost 8 bases, and 2 bases had no gene match. The CDR3 covers 14 residues. CDR3 sequence reads: CASLAGSSYNEQFF. The CDR3 nucleotides are TGTGCCAGCCTAGCGGGGAGCTCCTACAATGAGCAGTTCTTC.

V usage is TRBV30 and J usage is TRBJ2-7, with 8 bases identical to TRBD1. V trimming: 4 bases; J trimming: 1 base; junction bases outside the gene matches: 3. Per germline, CDR1 GTSNPN and CDR2 SVGIG (reference sequence). The CDR3 spans 13 residues. The CDR3 sequence: CAWIRTGSYEQYF. CDR3 DNA sequence: TGTGCCTGGATTCGGACAGGGTCCTACGAGCAGTACTTC.

This clonotype was seen only a few times. This sequence joins TRBV11-1 and TRBJ2-1; TRBD1 matches 7 bases. The trim removed 2 bases at V and 0 bases at J, leaving 10 bases unmatched. Germline V lookup: CDR1 SGHAT, CDR2 FQDESV (reference sequence). The CDR3 is 18 amino acids. The CDR3 nucleotides are TGTGCCAGCAGCTTACAGGGGGAGTTCTTGAGCTCCTACAATGAGCAGTTCTTC. Protein sequence: CASSLQGEFLSSYNEQFF.

The rearrangement links TRBV7-2 to TRBJ2-7; 14 bases are shared with TRBD2. V shed 1 base and J 6 bases; nucleotides not matched to a gene: 5. The germline V gene encodes CDR1 SGHTA and CDR2 FQGNSA. This CDR3 is built from 16 residues. The DNA of the CDR3 is TGTGCCAGCAGCTTAGAGCCGACTAGCGGGGGGGGCGAGCAGTACTTC. Protein: CASSLEPTSGGGEQYF.

This chain joins TRBV10-2 and TRBJ1-5, with unresolved D. In germline, CDR1 is WSHSY, CDR2 SAAADI. Trimming took 4 bases from V and 2 from J, leaving 15 bases between them. The CDR3 consists of 16 residues. CDR3 nucleotide sequence: TGCGCCAGCAGTGGGTCCCTGGGCAGGCGCAATCAGCCCCAGCATTTT. Protein sequence: CASSGSLGRRNQPQHF.

This clonotype occurred a few times. The chain has TRBV7-3 and TRBJ2-1; tentatively, D is TRBD2 (6 bases). In germline, CDR1 is SGHTA, CDR2 FQGTGA. The V end lost 1 base, the J end lost 5 bases, and 15 bases lay between the germline ends. This CDR3 is built from 16 residues. CDR3 coding DNA: TGTGCCAGCAGCTTAAGGGAGACTAGTTTTAACAATGAGCAGTTCTTC. It encodes CASSLRETSFNNEQFF. Looking up the rest from reference TRBV7-3 and TRBJ2-1 gives the full variable domain: GAGVSQTPSNKVTEKGKYVELRCDPISGHTALYWYRQSLGQGPEFLIYFQGTGAADDSGLPNDRFFAVRPEGSVSTLKIQRTERGDSAVYLCASSLRETSFNNEQFFGPGTRLTVL.

This clonotype was seen a single time. An end of the junction does not agree with germline; a read error may underlie this. Written as DNA, the CDR3 is TGCTGTGCTACAAGGACTAGCGGGAGGGCCTATTTCAATGAGCAGTTCTTC. It codes for CCATRTSGRAYFNEQFF. The chain couples TRBV20-1 to TRBJ2-1, with 15 bases lining up with TRBD2. Germline lookup yields CDR1 DFQATT and CDR2 SNEGSKA (reference sequence). The CDR3 runs to 17 residues.

This clonotype came up a few times. The chain carries TRBV6-2 or TRBV6-3 and TRBJ2-7; maybe TRBD2 (5 bases). This CDR3 spans 15 amino acids. Trimming removed 5 bases from V and 0 bases from J, with 14 bases in between. Germline V gene lookup returns CDR1 MNHEY and CDR2 SVGEGT. The CDR3 loop reads CASSQPGKSSYEQYF. The CDR3 DNA follows: TGTGCCAGCAGTCAGCCGGGAAAAAGCTCCTACGAGCAGTACTTC.